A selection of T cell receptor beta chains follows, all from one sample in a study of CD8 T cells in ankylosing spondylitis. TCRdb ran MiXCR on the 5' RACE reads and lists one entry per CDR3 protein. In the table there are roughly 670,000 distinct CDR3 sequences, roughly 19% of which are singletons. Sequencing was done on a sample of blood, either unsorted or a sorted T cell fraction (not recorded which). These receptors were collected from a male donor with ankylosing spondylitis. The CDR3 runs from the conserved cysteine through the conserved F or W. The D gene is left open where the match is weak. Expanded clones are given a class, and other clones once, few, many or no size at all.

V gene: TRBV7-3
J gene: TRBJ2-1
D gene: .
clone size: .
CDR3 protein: CASSPYQGGYEQFF
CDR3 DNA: TGTGCCAGCAGCCCCTACCAAGGGGGGTATGAGCAGTTCTTC

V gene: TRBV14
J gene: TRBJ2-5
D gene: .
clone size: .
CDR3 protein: CASSQWRGVQETQYF
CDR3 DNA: TGTGCCAGCAGCCAGTGGAGGGGGGTACAAGAGACCCAGTACTTC

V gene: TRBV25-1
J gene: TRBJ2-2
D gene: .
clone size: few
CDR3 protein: CASSEEGINTGELFF
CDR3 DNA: TGTGCCAGCAGTGAGGAGGGTATCAACACCGGGGAGCTGTTTTTT

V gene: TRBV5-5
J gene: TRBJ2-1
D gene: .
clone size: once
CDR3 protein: CASSLDRRSDNEQFF
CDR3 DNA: TGTGCCAGCAGCTTGGACCGTAGGTCGGACAATGAGCAGTTCTTC

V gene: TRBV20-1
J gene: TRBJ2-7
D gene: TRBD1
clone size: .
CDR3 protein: CSAADRVSYEQYF
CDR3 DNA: TGCAGTGCAGCAGACAGGGTATCCTACGAGCAGTACTTC

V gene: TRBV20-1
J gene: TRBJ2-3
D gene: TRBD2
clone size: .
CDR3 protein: CSALRSGGTTDTQYF
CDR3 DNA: TGCAGTGCCCTTCGGAGCGGGGGGACCACAGATACGCAGTATTTT

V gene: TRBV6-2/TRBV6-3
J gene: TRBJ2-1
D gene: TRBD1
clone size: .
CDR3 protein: CASSYSGQGPSYNEQFF
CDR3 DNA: TGTGCCAGCAGTTACTCAGGACAGGGGCCATCCTACAATGAGCAGTTCTTC

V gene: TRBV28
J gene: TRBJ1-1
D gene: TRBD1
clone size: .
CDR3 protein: CASIPGQTNTEAFF
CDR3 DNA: TGTGCCAGCATCCCGGGACAGACGAACACTGAAGCTTTCTTT

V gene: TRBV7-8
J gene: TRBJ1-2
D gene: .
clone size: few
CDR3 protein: CASSLAWEGNYTF
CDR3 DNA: TGTGCCAGCAGCTTAGCGTGGGAAGGGAACTACACCTTC

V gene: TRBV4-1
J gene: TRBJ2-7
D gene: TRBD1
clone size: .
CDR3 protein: CASSQEPGQGHEQYF
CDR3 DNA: TGCGCCAGCAGCCAAGAACCGGGACAGGGCCACGAGCAGTACTTC

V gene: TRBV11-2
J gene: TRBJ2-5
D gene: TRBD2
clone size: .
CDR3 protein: CASSLAAGGPGETQYF
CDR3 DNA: TGTGCCAGCAGCTTAGCCGCGGGGGGGCCTGGAGAGACCCAGTACTTC

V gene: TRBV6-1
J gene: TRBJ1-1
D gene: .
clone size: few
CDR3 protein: CASIPRGGGNTEAFF
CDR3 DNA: TGTGCCAGCATACCCCGGGGAGGGGGGAACACTGAAGCTTTCTTT

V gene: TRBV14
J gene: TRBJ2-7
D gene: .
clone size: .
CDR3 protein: CASSQDRRDEQYF
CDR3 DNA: TGTGCCAGCAGCCAAGATCGTAGGGACGAGCAGTACTTC

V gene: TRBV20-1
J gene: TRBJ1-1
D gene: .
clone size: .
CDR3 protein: CSAKSGIRGDTEAFF
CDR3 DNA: TGCAGTGCCAAAAGCGGTATTCGGGGGGACACTGAAGCTTTCTTT

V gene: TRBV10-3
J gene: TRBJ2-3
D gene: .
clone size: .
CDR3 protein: CAIGPLHPPDTQYF
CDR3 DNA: TGTGCCATCGGACCTCTCCACCCCCCAGATACGCAGTATTTT

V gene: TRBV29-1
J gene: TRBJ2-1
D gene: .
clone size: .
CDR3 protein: CSVEGAGGGSYNEQFF
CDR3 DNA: TGCAGCGTTGAAGGGGCCGGGGGAGGCTCTTACAATGAGCAGTTCTTC